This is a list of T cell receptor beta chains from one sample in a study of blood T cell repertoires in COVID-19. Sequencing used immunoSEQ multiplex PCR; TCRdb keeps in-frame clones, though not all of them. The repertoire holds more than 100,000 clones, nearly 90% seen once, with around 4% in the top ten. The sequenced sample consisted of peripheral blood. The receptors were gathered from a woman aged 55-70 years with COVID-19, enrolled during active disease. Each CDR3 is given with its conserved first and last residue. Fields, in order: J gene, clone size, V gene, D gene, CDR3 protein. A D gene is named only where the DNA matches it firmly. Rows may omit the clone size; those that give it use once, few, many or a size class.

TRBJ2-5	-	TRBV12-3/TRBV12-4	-	CASSLGTQETQYF
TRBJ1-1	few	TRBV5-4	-	CASKVVQGNTEAFF
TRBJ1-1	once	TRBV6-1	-	CASSDRGRGFRGTEAFF
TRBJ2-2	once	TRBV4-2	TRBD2	CASSLIFLSGGATGELFF
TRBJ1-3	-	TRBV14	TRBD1	CASSLGQTHSGNTIYF
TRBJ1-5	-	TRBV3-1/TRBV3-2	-	CASSPSGGQRQPQHF
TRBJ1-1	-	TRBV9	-	CASSFAPGQEAFF
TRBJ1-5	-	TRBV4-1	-	CASSQDGPSNQPQHF
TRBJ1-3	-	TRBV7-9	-	CASSFGTQRNTIYF
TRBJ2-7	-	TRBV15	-	CATSRGQADEQYF
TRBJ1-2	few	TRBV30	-	CAWNLGGDDYGYTF
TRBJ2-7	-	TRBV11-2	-	CASSLGPTDYEQYF
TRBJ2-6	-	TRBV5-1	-	CASSLEVRGSGANVLTF
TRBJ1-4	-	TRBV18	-	CASSLEPGLTAEKLFF
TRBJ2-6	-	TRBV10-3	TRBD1	CAIRTGRFDSGANVLTF
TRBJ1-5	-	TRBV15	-	CATSRDLRGNQPQHF
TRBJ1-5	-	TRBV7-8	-	CASSSGGGGGQPQHF
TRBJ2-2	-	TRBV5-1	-	CASSPLGGETGELFF
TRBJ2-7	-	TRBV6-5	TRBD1	CASSYSGQGAYEQYF
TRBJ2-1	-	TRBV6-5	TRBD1	CASSSGTDTYNEQFF
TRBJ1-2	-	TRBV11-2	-	CASSLEGVGGYTF
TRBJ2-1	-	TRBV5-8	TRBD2	CASRPGDYLSYNEQFF
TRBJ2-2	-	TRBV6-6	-	CASSGSGTGELFF
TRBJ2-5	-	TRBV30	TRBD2	CAWKLGLAGETQYF
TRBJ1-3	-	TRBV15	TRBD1	CATSSAIRQGATIYF
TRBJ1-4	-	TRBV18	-	CASSPPGEKLFF
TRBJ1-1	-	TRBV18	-	CASSPISRLNTEAFF
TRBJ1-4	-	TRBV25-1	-	CASSAQGGVREKLFF
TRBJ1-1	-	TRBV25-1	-	CATLSSNTEAFF
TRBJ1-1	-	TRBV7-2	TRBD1	CASSLGGTGINF
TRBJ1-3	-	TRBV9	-	CASSVTGSSGNTIYF
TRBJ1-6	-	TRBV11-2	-	CASSLRGANSPLHF
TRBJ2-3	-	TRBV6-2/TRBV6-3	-	CASSYSILATDTQYF
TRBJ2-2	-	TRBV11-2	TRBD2	CASTFGGGRGNTGELFF
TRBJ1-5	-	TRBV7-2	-	CASSLSWGQGGNQPQHF
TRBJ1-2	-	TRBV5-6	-	CASSQNRESTF
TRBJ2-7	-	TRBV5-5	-	CASSPTGRSYEQYF
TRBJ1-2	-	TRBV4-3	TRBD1	CASSRLERGLSGYTF
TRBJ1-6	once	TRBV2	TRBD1	CASRDLGGGGFNSPLHF